These 20 T cell receptor beta chains share one sample of origin, sequenced in a study of T cells in Graves' hyperthyroidism and ophthalmopathy. Researchers amplified the TCR beta CDR3 regions from RNA transcripts. The HTBI set primed first-round TCR CDR3 RT-PCR. Each CDR3 protein is one row after TCRdb ran MiXCR on the multiplex PCR reads. The sample gives roughly 700,000 distinct CDR3 sequences, around 15% of which show up once; about a tenth is in the top ten. The specimen was blood. The receptors stem from a woman under 30 with Graves' hyperthyroidism.

This clonotype was detected only a few times. V gene TRBV7-9 combines with J gene TRBJ1-4; a weak D match, TRBD1 (5 bases). From germline, CDR1 is SEHNR and CDR2 FQNEAQ (reference sequence). The CDR3 sequence is 16 residues long. Trimming pared 7 bases from V and 8 bases from J, leaving 23 bases between. CDR3: CASTTIPGTAEEKLFF. CDR3 DNA: TGTGCCAGCACCACAATCCCCGGGACCGCCGAGGAAAAACTGTTTTTT.

Many counts were recorded for this clonotype. The chain joins TRBV27 to TRBJ2-6, with D uncertain. This CDR3 has 15 residues. CDR1 and CDR2 from the germline V gene are MNHEY and SMNVEV (reference sequence). The germline V and J ends were trimmed by 5 bases and 4 bases, with 12 bases remaining between them. CDR3 coding DNA: TGTGCCAGCAGTCCCACAGTCTCCGGGGCCAACGTCCTGACTTTC. Its protein product is CASSPTVSGANVLTF.

This clonotype was seen many times. The chain joins TRBV30 to TRBJ2-5; D remains unclear. From germline, CDR1 is GTSNPN and CDR2 SVGIG (reference sequence). The CDR3 runs 16 residues. V shed 1 base and J shed 4 bases, with 19 bases lying between them. CDR3 in DNA: TGTGCCTGGAGTGCCGACCCCGGAGCCATGGGAGAGACCCAGTACTTC. It specifies CAWSADPGAMGETQYF.

The V call is TRBV6-1, the J call TRBJ1-5, with 8 bases identical to TRBD1. The CDR3 contains 15 residues. Germline CDR1 and CDR2: MNHNS and SASEGT. V shed 7 bases and J 2 bases; nucleotides not matched to a gene: 7. Here the CDR3 reads CASNNRGVGNQPQHF. CDR3 DNA: TGTGCCAGCAATAACAGGGGGGTGGGCAATCAGCCCCAGCATTTT.

This chain uses TRBV18 with TRBJ1-1; no definite D call. This CDR3 contains 14 residues. CDR1 and CDR2 (germline): KGHSH, LQKENI. V was trimmed by 3 bases and J by 1 base, leaving 9 bases between them. The CDR3 is CASSPHPKNTEAFF. CDR3 in DNA: TGTGCCAGCTCACCTCATCCAAAGAACACTGAAGCTTTCTTT.

This clonotype was seen many times. The rearrangement uses TRBV2 and TRBJ1-2; D remains ambiguous. Trimming cost V 3 bases and J 13 bases, with 24 bases left between them. The CDR3 is 15 amino acids. CDR1 and CDR2 (germline): SNHLY, FYNNEI. DNA for the CDR3: TGTGCCAGCAGTGACCCCAGTGGAGGCGATGGGTCGAGCACCTTC. Translated, it gives CASSDPSGGDGSSTF.

V gene TRBV29-1 combines with J gene TRBJ2-4; the D gene is possibly TRBD2 (7 bases). This CDR3 has 13 residues. Trimming shortened V by 6 bases and J by 1 base, and 10 bases separated the two germline ends. Germline CDR1 SQVTM, CDR2 ANQGSEA. CDR3 DNA: TGCAGCGTGAGGGGGGGGGCCAAAAACATTCAGTACTTC. Translation: CSVRGGAKNIQYF.

There are a few counts of this clonotype. CDR3 residues: CATSDVSGGGLYNEQFF. CDR3 nucleotides: TGTGCCACCAGTGACGTTTCAGGGGGTGGACTTTACAATGAGCAGTTCTTC. The rearrangement joins TRBV24-1 to TRBJ2-1; TRBD1 agrees at 7 bases. Germline CDR1 KGHDR, CDR2 SFDVKD. V lost 4 bases and J lost 4; bases outside the gene matches: 12. CDR3 length: 17 residues.

This clonotype was counted many times. The chain has TRBV4-1 and TRBJ2-1, with 10 bases lining up with TRBD2. Germline trimming cut 5 bases from V and 6 bases from J; bases unmatched to any gene: 25. Germline V CDR1 and CDR2: MGHRA, YSYEKL. This CDR3 is 21 amino acids long. For the CDR3, the DNA is TGCGCCAGCAGCTACTTCACGACCGGGACTAGCGTTTTTAAGAGGCTCAATGAGCAGTTCTTC. Protein sequence: CASSYFTTGTSVFKRLNEQFF.

The chain links TRBV27 to TRBJ1-4, with unresolved D. Trimming took 3 bases from V and 0 from J, leaving 8 bases between them. The CDR3 contains 15 residues. Looked up from germline, CDR1 is MNHEY and CDR2 is SMNVEV (reference sequence). The CDR3 loop reads CASSFLGSTNEKLFF. DNA for the CDR3: TGTGCCAGCAGTTTTCTGGGGTCAACTAATGAAAAACTGTTTTTT.

This clonotype appeared many times. This chain uses TRBV2 with TRBJ2-1, with a weak D call TRBD1 (5 bases). Germline V gives CDR1 SNHLY, CDR2 FYNNEI. Deletions cut 0 bases from V and 9 bases from J, with 18 bases between. This CDR3 comprises 16 residues. As DNA, the CDR3 is TGTGCCAGCAGTGAAGCGTCAAACTGGAGAAGGGGTGAGCAGTTCTTC. Translated, it gives CASSEASNWRRGEQFF.

This clonotype was seen many times. The chain uses TRBV20-1 and TRBJ2-4; weak D call: TRBD2 (6 bases). V was shortened by 0 bases and J by 8 bases, with 14 bases between the two germline ends. CDR1 and CDR2 from the germline V gene are DFQATT and SNEGSKA (reference sequence). The CDR3 runs to 14 residues. The chain's CDR3 is CSARDPSSAYIQYF. The CDR3 coding sequence is TGCAGTGCTAGAGATCCGTCTAGCGCGTACATTCAGTACTTC.

About this clonotype itself: No conserved phenylalanine or tryptophan is present at the end of the CDR3, so a read error is the likely explanation. The rearrangement joins TRBV28 to TRBJ2-7; 8 bases are a match to TRBD1. The CDR3 loop spans 15 amino acids. With 6 bases clipped from V and 2 bases from J, the junction kept 9 bases outside the gene matches. CDR1 is MDHEN and CDR2 is SYDVKM in the germline V gene. The CDR3: CASSLSGTGTYEQYC. The CDR3 nucleotides are TGTGCCAGCAGCCTGTCCGGGACAGGTACCTACGAGCAGTACTGC.

In regard to this clonotype: Sequence at one end of the junction differs from germline and may be a read error. The J gene is TRBJ2-1, the V gene TRBV6-9; the D gene is possibly TRBD1 (6 bases). Germline V gene data show CDR1 as MNHGY and CDR2 as SVAAGI. This CDR3 is built from 15 residues. In DNA, the CDR3 is TGTGCCAGCAGTTCCCCAGGGGAAGCCTACAATGGGCAGTTCTTC. Translation: CASSSPGEAYNGQFF.

The chain combines TRBV2 with TRBJ2-5; 9 bases are a match to TRBD2. Germline loops: CDR1 SNHLY, CDR2 FYNNEI. The CDR3 is 15 amino acids. The V and J ends lost 6 bases and 1 base, in that order; junction bases with no gene match: 6. The CDR3 spells CASRRLAASQETQYF. The CDR3, as DNA: TGTGCCAGCAGGAGACTAGCGGCGTCCCAAGAGACCCAGTACTTC.

The chain has TRBV28 and TRBJ1-1, with TRBD1 identical over 7 bases. Germline trimming cut 7 bases from V and 7 bases from J; bases unmatched to any gene: 18. Per germline, CDR1 MDHEN and CDR2 SYDVKM. The CDR3 has 16 residues. The CDR3 DNA follows: TGTGCCAGCAACCCTTGGTTCTTAGGGGGCCGCATTGAAGCTTTCTTT. As protein: CASNPWFLGGRIEAFF.

This clonotype was counted a few times. The genes are TRBV15 and TRBJ1-1, with a weak D call TRBD1 (5 bases). This CDR3 has 15 residues. From germline, CDR1 is LNHNV and CDR2 YYDKDF (reference sequence). V shed 1 base and J shed 0 bases, with 9 bases lying between them. CDR3 in amino acids: CATSRVRAVNTEAFF. The DNA for the CDR3 is TGTGCCACCAGCAGAGTCAGGGCTGTGAACACTGAAGCTTTCTTT.

This clonotype was recorded at least ten times. The chain has TRBV7-2 and TRBJ2-7; TRBD1 matches 8 bases. The CDR3 is made up of 15 amino acids. J lost 3 bases, V lost 6 bases, and 10 bases had no gene match. Looked up from germline, CDR1 is SGHTA and CDR2 is FQGNSA. The CDR3 bases are TGTGCCAGCAGTCCTACCCCCGACAGGGGCTACGAGCAGTACTTC. Translated: CASSPTPDRGYEQYF.

This clonotype was detected ten times or more. The chain recombines TRBV27 with TRBJ2-3; D gene unclear. This CDR3 spans 14 amino acids. The V end lost 0 bases, the J end lost 4 bases, and 8 bases lay between the germline ends. CDR1 is MNHEY and CDR2 is SMNVEV in the germline V gene (reference sequence). The CDR3 DNA is TGTGCCAGCAGTTTATCGCATTCCCCAGATACGCAGTATTTT. It codes for CASSLSHSPDTQYF.

This clonotype has more than one count but fewer than ten. The chain combines TRBV7-9 with TRBJ2-7; D perhaps matches TRBD2 (5 bases). V lost 7 bases and J 0 bases, leaving 13 bases between the germline ends. CDR1 is SEHNR, CDR2 FQNEAQ, per germline (reference sequence). This CDR3 spans 14 amino acids. This chain's CDR3 is CASTGVQSSYEQYF. CDR3 sequence (DNA): TGTGCCAGCACCGGGGTCCAGAGCTCCTACGAGCAGTACTTC.